This is a list of T cell receptor beta chains from one sample in a study of beta chain features in type 1 diabetes. Clones were sequenced by immunoSEQ multiplex PCR, and TCRdb holds only the in-frame ones, with some missing. The table lists about 180,000 clones, about 13% of them singletons. Sample: central memory CD4+ T cells from blood. The receptors were sampled from a woman aged 18-29 years in good health. Each CDR3 is given with its conserved first and last residue. A D gene is named only where the DNA matches it firmly. The size field is filled for only some rows; it gives once, few, many or a size class.

CDR3 length: 14
D gene: .
J gene: TRBJ2-7
V gene: TRBV7-2
clone size: .
CDR3 DNA: TGTGCCAGCAGCTTAGATCAAGGTAGCGGTAGGCGGTACTTC
CDR3 protein: CASSLDQGSGRRYF

CDR3 length: 13
D gene: TRBD2
J gene: TRBJ2-1
V gene: TRBV30
clone size: few
CDR3 DNA: TGTGCCTGTATAGCGGGGAACTACAATGAGCAGTTCTTC
CDR3 protein: CACIAGNYNEQFF

CDR3 length: 16
D gene: .
J gene: TRBJ2-5
V gene: TRBV7-9
clone size: .
CDR3 DNA: TGTGCCAGCAGCTTAGGGCTCGGGTACGTCCAAGAGACCCAGTACTTC
CDR3 protein: CASSLGLGYVQETQYF

CDR3 length: 15
D gene: .
J gene: TRBJ2-1
V gene: TRBV18
clone size: few
CDR3 DNA: TGTGCCAGCTCTCCAGGGGCCAGCTCCTACAATGAGCAGTTCTTC
CDR3 protein: CASSPGASSYNEQFF

CDR3 length: 13
D gene: TRBD1
J gene: TRBJ1-1
V gene: TRBV5-4
clone size: .
CDR3 DNA: TGTGCCAGCAGCTTGGACAGGGGCACTGAAGCTTTCTTT
CDR3 protein: CASSLDRGTEAFF

CDR3 length: 16
D gene: TRBD1
J gene: TRBJ2-3
V gene: TRBV18
clone size: few
CDR3 DNA: TGTGCCAGCTCACGAGGACAGGGGGTTAATGCAGATACGCAGTATTTT
CDR3 protein: CASSRGQGVNADTQYF

CDR3 length: 16
D gene: TRBD1
J gene: TRBJ2-3
V gene: TRBV5-1
clone size: .
CDR3 DNA: TGCGCCAGCAGGGGACAGGGGTCCGTGGGCACAGATACGCAGTATTTT
CDR3 protein: CASRGQGSVGTDTQYF

CDR3 length: 12
D gene: .
J gene: TRBJ1-2
V gene: TRBV9
clone size: few
CDR3 DNA: TGTGCCAGCAGCGTAACAGGCTATGGCTACACCTTC
CDR3 protein: CASSVTGYGYTF

CDR3 length: 17
D gene: TRBD1
J gene: TRBJ2-2
V gene: TRBV4-2
clone size: .
CDR3 DNA: TGTGCCAGCAGCCAACGGGACAGTTCTTCCTTCACCGGGGAGCTGTTTTTT
CDR3 protein: CASSQRDSSSFTGELFF

CDR3 length: 14
D gene: .
J gene: TRBJ2-7
V gene: TRBV21-1
clone size: many
CDR3 DNA: TGTGCCCCCGTCGGTCCGGGACAGAAGTACGAGCAGTACTTC
CDR3 protein: CAPVGPGQKYEQYF

CDR3 length: 16
D gene: .
J gene: TRBJ1-4
V gene: TRBV19
clone size: few
CDR3 DNA: TGTGCCAGTAAGAGTGAAAGGCGCAGGGCTAATGAAAAACTGTTTTTT
CDR3 protein: CASKSERRRANEKLFF

CDR3 length: 16
D gene: TRBD2
J gene: TRBJ2-5
V gene: TRBV7-2
clone size: .
CDR3 DNA: TGTGCCAGCAGCCTGACTAGCGGGAGGGTAAGGGAGACCCAGTACTTC
CDR3 protein: CASSLTSGRVRETQYF

CDR3 length: 16
D gene: .
J gene: TRBJ1-2
V gene: TRBV4-2
clone size: .
CDR3 DNA: TGTGCCAGCAGCCAAGTCGACGACAGGCGGGGGGATGGCTACACCTTC
CDR3 protein: CASSQVDDRRGDGYTF

CDR3 length: 16
D gene: TRBD2
J gene: TRBJ2-5
V gene: TRBV4-1
clone size: few
CDR3 DNA: TGCGCCAGCAGCCAAAAGACTAGCTCCTTCGGGGAGACCCAGTACTTC
CDR3 protein: CASSQKTSSFGETQYF

CDR3 length: 17
D gene: TRBD2
J gene: TRBJ2-1
V gene: TRBV18
clone size: few
CDR3 DNA: TGTGCCAGCTCACGGACTACTAGCGGGAGTTCTAGCAATGAGCAGTTCTTC
CDR3 protein: CASSRTTSGSSSNEQFF

CDR3 length: 15
D gene: TRBD1
J gene: TRBJ1-4
V gene: TRBV5-6
clone size: few
CDR3 DNA: TGTGCCAGCAGCTGGGGACAGGGTATAATTGAAAAACTGTTTTTT
CDR3 protein: CASSWGQGIIEKLFF

CDR3 length: 16
D gene: TRBD1
J gene: TRBJ2-5
V gene: TRBV7-2
clone size: .
CDR3 DNA: TGTGCCAGCAGCGCCACCGGGACAGGGGGCGCAGAGACCCAGTACTTC
CDR3 protein: CASSATGTGGAETQYF

CDR3 length: 15
D gene: TRBD2
J gene: TRBJ2-1
V gene: TRBV15
clone size: few
CDR3 DNA: TGTGCCACCAGCAGAGGGACTAGCGGCAACAATGAGCAGTTCTTC
CDR3 protein: CATSRGTSGNNEQFF

CDR3 length: 16
D gene: TRBD1
J gene: TRBJ1-1
V gene: TRBV5-8
clone size: .
CDR3 DNA: TGTGCCAGCAGTCGCTACAGGGGGCCTGGGAACACTGAAGCTTTCTTT
CDR3 protein: CASSRYRGPGNTEAFF

CDR3 length: 13
D gene: .
J gene: TRBJ2-3
V gene: TRBV28
clone size: .
CDR3 DNA: TGTGCCAGCAGGTTACAGTCCACAGATACGCAGTATTTT
CDR3 protein: CASRLQSTDTQYF

CDR3 length: 17
D gene: TRBD2
J gene: TRBJ2-7
V gene: TRBV18
clone size: .
CDR3 DNA: TGTGCCAGCTCAACGGGACTAGCGGGGGGCCTCTCCTACGAGCAGTACTTC
CDR3 protein: CASSTGLAGGLSYEQYF

CDR3 length: 14
D gene: TRBD1
J gene: TRBJ2-7
V gene: TRBV7-9
clone size: .
CDR3 DNA: TGTGCCAGCAGGAGACAGGGGGACTCCTACGAGCAGTACTTC
CDR3 protein: CASRRQGDSYEQYF

CDR3 length: 14
D gene: .
J gene: TRBJ2-7
V gene: TRBV9
clone size: few
CDR3 DNA: TGTGCCAGCAGCCCCGGGACTTCCCCCTACGAGCAGTACTTC
CDR3 protein: CASSPGTSPYEQYF

CDR3 length: 15
D gene: TRBD2
J gene: TRBJ2-5
V gene: TRBV5-4
clone size: few
CDR3 DNA: TGTGCCAGCAGCTCCGGGACTAGCGGTCAAGAGACCCAGTACTTC
CDR3 protein: CASSSGTSGQETQYF

CDR3 length: 14
D gene: TRBD1
J gene: TRBJ1-6
V gene: TRBV2
clone size: few
CDR3 DNA: TGTGCCATAACATACCGGGACAGGGGGACACCCCTCCACTTT
CDR3 protein: CAITYRDRGTPLHF

CDR3 length: 14
D gene: TRBD1
J gene: TRBJ1-2
V gene: TRBV5-5
clone size: .
CDR3 DNA: TGTGCCAGCAGCACGACAGGGGGCAACTATGGCTACACCTTC
CDR3 protein: CASSTTGGNYGYTF

CDR3 length: 15
D gene: TRBD2
J gene: TRBJ2-5
V gene: TRBV5-6
clone size: .
CDR3 DNA: TGTGCCAGCAGCTCCTCGGCGGGAGGGCGCGAGACCCAGTACTTC
CDR3 protein: CASSSSAGGRETQYF

CDR3 length: 15
D gene: .
J gene: TRBJ1-5
V gene: TRBV7-2
clone size: .
CDR3 DNA: TGTGCCAGCAGCTTAGATCTGGGGGCCAGTCAGCCCCAGCATTTT
CDR3 protein: CASSLDLGASQPQHF

CDR3 length: 17
D gene: TRBD1
J gene: TRBJ1-2
V gene: TRBV28
clone size: few
CDR3 DNA: TGTGCCAGCAGTTTTACAGGGGGGCACATTTCTAACTATGGCTACACCTTC
CDR3 protein: CASSFTGGHISNYGYTF

CDR3 length: 14
D gene: .
J gene: TRBJ1-1
V gene: TRBV28
clone size: .
CDR3 DNA: TGTGCCAGCAGTTTCTTAGCTCGGACAGCGGAAGCTTTCTTT
CDR3 protein: CASSFLARTAEAFF

CDR3 length: 13
D gene: .
J gene: TRBJ1-1
V gene: TRBV11-1
clone size: .
CDR3 DNA: TGTGCCAGCAGTCTCAGTGTGAACACTGAAGCTTTCTTT
CDR3 protein: CASSLSVNTEAFF

CDR3 length: 16
D gene: TRBD2
J gene: TRBJ2-1
V gene: TRBV9
clone size: few
CDR3 DNA: TGTGCCAGCAGCCTAATAGCGGGAGGGCCCTACAATGAGCAGTTCTTC
CDR3 protein: CASSLIAGGPYNEQFF

CDR3 length: 12
D gene: TRBD1
J gene: TRBJ2-1
V gene: TRBV30
clone size: few
CDR3 DNA: TGTGCCTGGAGTAAGGACAGGGGGGGGCAGTTCTTC
CDR3 protein: CAWSKDRGGQFF

CDR3 length: 16
D gene: .
J gene: TRBJ1-5
V gene: TRBV10-3
clone size: few
CDR3 DNA: TGTGCCATCAGTGACCTCAGGGTTAATGGCAATCAGCCCCAGCATTTT
CDR3 protein: CAISDLRVNGNQPQHF

CDR3 length: 16
D gene: TRBD1
J gene: TRBJ2-5
V gene: TRBV7-9
clone size: few
CDR3 DNA: TGTGCCAGCAGCCGATCGGGACAGGGTACCCAAGAGACCCAGTACTTC
CDR3 protein: CASSRSGQGTQETQYF

CDR3 length: 15
D gene: TRBD1
J gene: TRBJ2-7
V gene: TRBV5-6
clone size: .
CDR3 DNA: TGTGCCAGCAGCCCCCCCCCGACAGGGGTCTACGAGCAGTACTTC
CDR3 protein: CASSPPPTGVYEQYF

CDR3 length: 15
D gene: TRBD2
J gene: TRBJ2-7
V gene: TRBV6-5
clone size: .
CDR3 DNA: TGTGCCAGCAGTCCCGGGACTAGCGGCTCCTACGAGCAGTACTTC
CDR3 protein: CASSPGTSGSYEQYF

CDR3 length: 14
D gene: .
J gene: TRBJ2-1
V gene: TRBV10-1
clone size: few
CDR3 DNA: TGCGCCAGCGGAGGGGCTAGCTCCTACAATGAGCAGTTCTTC
CDR3 protein: CASGGASSYNEQFF

CDR3 length: 15
D gene: TRBD2
J gene: TRBJ2-3
V gene: TRBV7-3
clone size: few
CDR3 DNA: TGTGCCAGCAGCTCGACTAGCGGGAGGACAGATACGCAGTATTTT
CDR3 protein: CASSSTSGRTDTQYF

CDR3 length: 15
D gene: .
J gene: TRBJ2-1
V gene: TRBV7-9
clone size: few
CDR3 DNA: TGTGCCAGCAGCTCCCTAGGACTCTATGACAATGAGCAGTTCTTC
CDR3 protein: CASSSLGLYDNEQFF

CDR3 length: 15
D gene: TRBD1
J gene: TRBJ1-2
V gene: TRBV6-5
clone size: .
CDR3 DNA: TGTGCCAGCATTCCGGACAGGTCCTCCGGCTATGGCTACACCTTC
CDR3 protein: CASIPDRSSGYGYTF

CDR3 length: 16
D gene: .
J gene: TRBJ2-1
V gene: TRBV28
clone size: few
CDR3 DNA: TGTGCCAGCAGTTTTCAGGGATCGGGAGTTTACAATGAGCAGTTCTTC
CDR3 protein: CASSFQGSGVYNEQFF

CDR3 length: 14
D gene: TRBD1
J gene: TRBJ2-1
V gene: TRBV5-6
clone size: few
CDR3 DNA: TGTGCCAGCAGCTGGGACAGGGCAAGCAATGAGCAGTTCTTC
CDR3 protein: CASSWDRASNEQFF

CDR3 length: 16
D gene: .
J gene: TRBJ2-7
V gene: TRBV7-3
clone size: .
CDR3 DNA: TGTGCCAGCAGCTTAGATCGAAGCGGGCGACCCTACGAGCAGTACTTC
CDR3 protein: CASSLDRSGRPYEQYF

CDR3 length: 15
D gene: .
J gene: TRBJ2-3
V gene: TRBV5-4
clone size: .
CDR3 DNA: TGTGCCAGCAGCTTGGTCTCTACTAGCACAGATACGCAGTATTTT
CDR3 protein: CASSLVSTSTDTQYF

CDR3 length: 14
D gene: TRBD1
J gene: TRBJ1-1
V gene: TRBV6-4
clone size: .
CDR3 DNA: TGTGCCAGCAGTCAAACCGCGACAGGGGCTGCTGCTTTCTTT
CDR3 protein: CASSQTATGAAAFF

CDR3 length: 14
D gene: .
J gene: TRBJ2-2
V gene: TRBV2
clone size: .
CDR3 DNA: TGTGCCAGCAGGATACTACTAGCCAACGGGGAGCTGTTTTTT
CDR3 protein: CASRILLANGELFF

CDR3 length: 14
D gene: TRBD2
J gene: TRBJ2-1
V gene: TRBV29-1
clone size: few
CDR3 DNA: TGCAGCGTTCACATTAGCGGGAGGGGCAATGAGCAGTTCTTC
CDR3 protein: CSVHISGRGNEQFF

CDR3 length: 16
D gene: TRBD1
J gene: TRBJ1-1
V gene: TRBV30
clone size: few
CDR3 DNA: TGTGCCTGGAAGTCGACAGGGGGTCGGATGAACACTGAAGCTTTCTTT
CDR3 protein: CAWKSTGGRMNTEAFF

CDR3 length: 17
D gene: TRBD2
J gene: TRBJ2-1
V gene: TRBV7-9
clone size: many
CDR3 DNA: TGTGCCAGCAGCTTAGCGGCCCTTGGACTAGCAGGGGATGAGCAGTTCTTC
CDR3 protein: CASSLAALGLAGDEQFF

CDR3 length: 12
D gene: .
J gene: TRBJ1-2
V gene: TRBV10-2
clone size: .
CDR3 DNA: TGCGCCAGCAGTGAAACAGGGCTCGGCTACACCTTC
CDR3 protein: CASSETGLGYTF

CDR3 length: 15
D gene: .
J gene: TRBJ2-1
V gene: TRBV11-2
clone size: few
CDR3 DNA: TGTGCCAGCAGCTTAGATACCCGCTTTCAGGGTGAGCAGTTCTTC
CDR3 protein: CASSLDTRFQGEQFF

CDR3 length: 14
D gene: TRBD2
J gene: TRBJ2-3
V gene: TRBV6-1
clone size: few
CDR3 DNA: TGTGCCAGCAGTGGGGGACTAGTGAGTGATACGCAGTATTTT
CDR3 protein: CASSGGLVSDTQYF

CDR3 length: 14
D gene: .
J gene: TRBJ1-2
V gene: TRBV5-1
clone size: few
CDR3 DNA: TGCGCCAGCAGCCCAGGCGACAGGTTCTATGGCTACACCTTC
CDR3 protein: CASSPGDRFYGYTF

CDR3 length: 17
D gene: TRBD2
J gene: TRBJ2-3
V gene: TRBV10-3
clone size: few
CDR3 DNA: TGTGCCATCAGTGAGTCCCCAGCGGGGGGATCCACAGATACGCAGTATTTT
CDR3 protein: CAISESPAGGSTDTQYF

CDR3 length: 13
D gene: TRBD1
J gene: TRBJ1-2
V gene: TRBV5-1
clone size: .
CDR3 DNA: TGCGCCAGCAGCCCGACAGGGGCGGAGGGCTACACCTTC
CDR3 protein: CASSPTGAEGYTF

CDR3 length: 15
D gene: .
J gene: TRBJ1-2
V gene: TRBV30
clone size: .
CDR3 DNA: TGTGCCTGGACCTGGGGTTTGTATGGGGGAGGAGGCTACACCTTC
CDR3 protein: CAWTWGLYGGGGYTF

CDR3 length: 14
D gene: TRBD1
J gene: TRBJ1-1
V gene: TRBV28
clone size: few
CDR3 DNA: TGTGCCAGCAGTTTACCAACAGGGGCCGATGAAGCTTTCTTT
CDR3 protein: CASSLPTGADEAFF